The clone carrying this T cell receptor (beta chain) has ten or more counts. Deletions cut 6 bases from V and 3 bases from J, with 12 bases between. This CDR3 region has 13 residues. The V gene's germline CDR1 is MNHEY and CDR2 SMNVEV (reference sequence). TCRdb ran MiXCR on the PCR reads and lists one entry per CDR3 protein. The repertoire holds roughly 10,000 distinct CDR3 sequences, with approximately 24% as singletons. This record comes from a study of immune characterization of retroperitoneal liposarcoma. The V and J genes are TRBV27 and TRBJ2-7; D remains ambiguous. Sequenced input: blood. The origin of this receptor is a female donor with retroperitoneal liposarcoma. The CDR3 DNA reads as TGTGCCAGCAGCCTCCGTGGGCTCTACGAGCAGTACTTC. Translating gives CASSLRGLYEQYF.